The 17 T cell receptor beta chains listed next were all sequenced from one sample in a study of blood T cell repertoires in COVID-19 (dated by TCRdb to 2018 to 2020). The library was obtained by the immunoSEQ multiplex PCR assay. This immuneACCESS table, as held by TCRdb, lists in-frame sequences with V and J called but not all clones. Of the missing ones, under half trace to an unresolved V gene in checked studies; the others have no known cause. For this sample there are 250,000 to 300,000 clones; about 87% appear just once. About 9.4% of the sample comes from the top ten. Sequenced input: peripheral blood. The receptors here all came from a woman in her seventies with COVID-19, enrolled during active disease.

The chain combines TRBV24-1 with TRBJ2-1, with TRBD1 as a possible D gene (5 bases). CDR1 KGHDR and CDR2 SFDVKD come from the germline V gene. The V end was cut by 3 bases, the J end by 3 bases, with 11 bases between. The CDR3 has 15 amino acids. The chain's CDR3 is CATSDVTGYYNEQFF. The CDR3 DNA sequence: TGTGCCACCAGTGATGTAACAGGTTACTACAATGAGCAGTTCTTC.

The V gene is TRBV6-5, the J gene TRBJ1-2; D call uncertain. CDR1 is MNHEY, CDR2 SVGAGI, per germline. Trimming shortened V by 6 bases and J by 4 bases, and 12 bases separated the two germline ends. The length of the CDR3 is 13 residues. The CDR3 bases are TGTGCCAGCAGCCCCCGGGGAAGCTATGGCTACACCTTC. Its translation is CASSPRGSYGYTF.

The chain employs TRBV29-1 and TRBJ2-6, with D unresolved. Germline loops: CDR1 SQVTM, CDR2 ANQGSEA. The V end lost 4 bases, the J end lost 1 base, and 8 bases lay between the germline ends. The CDR3 covers 14 residues. The CDR3 here is CSVVLLSGANVLTF. Written as DNA, the CDR3 is TGCAGCGTTGTCCTCCTATCTGGGGCCAACGTCCTGACTTTC.

V and J are TRBV25-1 and TRBJ2-7, with 9 positions matching TRBD1. Germline CDR1 and CDR2: MGHDK and SYGVNS. CDR3 length: 15 residues. V was clipped by 8 bases and J by 1 base; unmatched bases: 9. The CDR3: CASEGQGHRSYEQYF. CDR3 coding DNA: TGTGCCAGCGAGGGACAGGGCCACAGGTCCTACGAGCAGTACTTC.

This clone showed up just a few times. The sample holds other DNA sequences that translate to the same CDR3. CDR3 residues: CASSKRGQGGTEAFF. CDR3 in DNA: TGCGCCAGCAGCAAAAGGGGACAGGGGGGAACTGAAGCTTTCTTT. The chain links TRBV5-1 to TRBJ1-1; 11 bases are a match to TRBD1. The length of the CDR3 is 15 residues. With 4 bases clipped from V and 5 bases from J, the junction kept 7 bases outside the gene matches. The germline V gene has CDR1 SGHRS and CDR2 YFSETQ.

This chain connects TRBV5-5 to TRBJ1-5; a weak D match, TRBD1 (6 bases). Trimming shortened V by 0 bases and J by 0 bases, and 7 bases separated the two germline ends. This CDR3 spans 15 amino acids. Germline values: CDR1 SGHKS, CDR2 YYEKEE (reference sequence). The CDR3 sequence: CASSLAGVSNQPQHF. As DNA, the CDR3 is TGTGCCAGCAGCTTGGCAGGGGTTAGCAATCAGCCCCAGCATTTT.

CDR3 DNA: TGTGCCAGCAGCCGGACTAGCGGGAGGGCCAATGAGCAGTTCTTC. Its protein is CASSRTSGRANEQFF. V usage is TRBV6-2 or TRBV6-3 and J usage is TRBJ2-1, with 15 nucleotides matching TRBD2. Trimming cost V 6 bases and J 6 bases; bases outside gene matches: 3. The germline V gene has CDR1 MNHEY and CDR2 SVGEGT. The CDR3 totals 15 residues.

The chain combines TRBV3-1 (or the pseudogene TRBV3-2) with TRBJ1-2, with TRBD1 matching 7 bases. The CDR3 is made up of 13 amino acids. CDR1 LGHDT and CDR2 YNNKEL come from the germline V gene (reference sequence). V lost 4 bases and J lost 5; bases outside the gene matches: 4. The CDR3: CASSRGTEYGYTF. The CDR3 nucleotides are TGTGCCAGCAGCCGCGGGACAGAGTATGGCTACACCTTC.

V usage is TRBV3-1 (or the pseudogene TRBV3-2) and J usage is TRBJ2-5; D not resolved. Trimming cost V 2 bases and J 4 bases, with 11 bases left between them. The CDR3 runs 14 residues. Germline V gene lookup returns CDR1 LGHDT and CDR2 YNNKEL (reference sequence). This chain's CDR3 is CASSQFVAGETQYF. The CDR3 DNA follows: TGTGCCAGCAGCCAATTTGTAGCCGGAGAGACCCAGTACTTC.

The chain has TRBV5-4 and TRBJ1-1; D perhaps matches TRBD1 (6 bases). Germline CDR1 is SGHNT and CDR2 is YYREEE (reference sequence). V gave up 4 bases and J gave up 1 base, with 14 bases separating them. This CDR3 contains 15 residues. Here the CDR3 reads CASSQDRTSNTEAFF. The CDR3 DNA reads as TGTGCCAGCAGCCAGGACAGAACTTCGAACACTGAAGCTTTCTTT.

The chain carries TRBV12-3 or TRBV12-4 and TRBJ2-7; no clear D gene. The CDR3 contains 13 residues. V was cut by 2 bases and J by 2 bases, with 7 bases left in between. The CDR3 DNA reads as TGTGCCAGCAGTTTATCTAACCCCTACGAGCAGTACTTC. It encodes CASSLSNPYEQYF.

The chain recombines TRBV4-3 with TRBJ2-3, with D possibly TRBD1 on 5 matching bases. The germline V gene has CDR1 LGHNA and CDR2 YSLEER. V dropped 2 bases and J dropped 6 bases, with 15 bases sitting between them. This CDR3 has 15 residues. The CDR3 bases are TGCGCCAGCAGCCAAAGGGGATCCGAATCTGATACGCAGTATTTT. Its translation is CASSQRGSESDTQYF.

The chain carries TRBV30 and TRBJ1-5; D not resolved. The length of the CDR3 is 13 residues. V dropped 2 bases and J dropped 3 bases, with 8 bases sitting between them. The germline V gene has CDR1 GTSNPN and CDR2 SVGIG (reference sequence). The CDR3 DNA follows: TGTGCCTGGAGTCGTACAACCAATCAGCCCCAGCATTTT. Its protein is CAWSRTTNQPQHF.

The rearrangement links TRBV3-1 (or the pseudogene TRBV3-2) to TRBJ1-2, with TRBD1 identical over 9 bases. This CDR3 has 12 amino acids. V trimming: 9 bases; J trimming: 8 bases; junction bases outside the gene matches: 7. CDR1 is LGHDT and CDR2 is YNNKEL in the germline V gene (reference sequence). The CDR3 protein is CASRTGVSGYTF. The CDR3 DNA sequence: TGTGCCAGTAGGACAGGGGTCAGCGGCTACACCTTC.

The CDR3 DNA reads TGCGCCAGCAGCTTGGTTGTGGGCCGTGAAGCTTTCTTT. Residues: CASSLVVGREAFF. This chain joins TRBV5-1 and TRBJ1-1, with D unresolved. Between the trimmed V and J ends, which lost 0 bases and 7 bases, there was a span of 10 bases. In germline, CDR1 is SGHRS, CDR2 YFSETQ. CDR3 length: 13 residues.

The DNA of the CDR3 is TGCGCCAGCAGTGAGCAGGGGGCAAATGGCTACACCTTC. Its translation is CASSEQGANGYTF. The V call is TRBV10-2, the J call TRBJ1-2; 8 positions agree with TRBD1. Germline lookup yields CDR1 WSHSY and CDR2 SAAADI. This CDR3 contains 13 residues. J lost 6 bases, V lost 2 bases, and 2 bases had no gene match.

The chain has TRBV30 and TRBJ2-7; TRBD1 matches 8 bases. V was pared by 0 bases and J by 7 bases, with 11 bases of the junction left unmatched. The V gene's germline CDR1 is GTSNPN and CDR2 SVGIG (reference sequence). This CDR3 comprises 15 residues. CDR3 DNA sequence: TGTGCCTGGAGTGTATTTGTCCAGGGGGCGCGGGAGCAGTACTTC. It is translated as CAWSVFVQGAREQYF.